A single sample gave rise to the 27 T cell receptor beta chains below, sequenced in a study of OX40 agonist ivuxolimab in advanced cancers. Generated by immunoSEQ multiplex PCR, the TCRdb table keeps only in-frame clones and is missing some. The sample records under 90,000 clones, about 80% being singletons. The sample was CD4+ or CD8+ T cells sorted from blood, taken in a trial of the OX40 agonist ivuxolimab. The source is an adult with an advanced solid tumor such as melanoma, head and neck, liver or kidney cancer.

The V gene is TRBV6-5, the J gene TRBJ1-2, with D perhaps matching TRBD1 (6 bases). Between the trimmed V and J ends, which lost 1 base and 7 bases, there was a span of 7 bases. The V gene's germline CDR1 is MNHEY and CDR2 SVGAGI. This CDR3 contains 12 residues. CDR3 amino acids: CASSYWGAGYTF. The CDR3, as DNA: TGTGCCAGCAGTTACTGGGGGGCTGGCTACACCTTC.

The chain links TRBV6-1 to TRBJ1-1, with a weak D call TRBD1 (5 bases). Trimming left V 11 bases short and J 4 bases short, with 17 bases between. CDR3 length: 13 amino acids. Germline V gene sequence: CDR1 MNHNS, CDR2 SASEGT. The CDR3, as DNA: TGTGCCGCTAGGGAGGGGAGGGGCACTGAAGCTTTCTTT. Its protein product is CAAREGRGTEAFF.

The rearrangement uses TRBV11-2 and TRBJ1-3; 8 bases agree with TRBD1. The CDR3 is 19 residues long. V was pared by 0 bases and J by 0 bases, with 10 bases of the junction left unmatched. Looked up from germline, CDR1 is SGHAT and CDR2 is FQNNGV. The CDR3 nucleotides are TGTGCCAGCAGCTTAGATCAGGGGACAGGTCTCCTCTCTGGAAACACCATATATTTT. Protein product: CASSLDQGTGLLSGNTIYF. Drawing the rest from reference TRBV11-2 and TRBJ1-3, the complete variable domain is EAGVAQSPRYKIIEKRQSVAFWCNPISGHATLYWYQQILGQGPKLLIQFQNNGVVDDSQLPKDRFSAERLKGVDSTLKIQPAKLEDSAVYLCASSLDQGTGLLSGNTIYFGEGSWLTVV.

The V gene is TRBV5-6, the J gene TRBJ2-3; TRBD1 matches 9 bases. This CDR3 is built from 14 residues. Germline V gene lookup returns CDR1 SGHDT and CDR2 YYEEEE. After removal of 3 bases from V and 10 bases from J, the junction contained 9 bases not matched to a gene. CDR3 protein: CASSSWTGDQAQYF. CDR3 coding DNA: TGTGCCAGCAGCTCATGGACAGGGGATCAAGCGCAGTATTTT.

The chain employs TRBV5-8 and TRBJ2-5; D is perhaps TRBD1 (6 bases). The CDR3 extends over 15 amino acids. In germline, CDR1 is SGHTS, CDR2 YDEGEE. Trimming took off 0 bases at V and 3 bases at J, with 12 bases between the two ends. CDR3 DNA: TGTGCCAGCAGCTTGGCCGTTCGACAGGAAGAGACCCAGTACTTC. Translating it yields CASSLAVRQEETQYF.

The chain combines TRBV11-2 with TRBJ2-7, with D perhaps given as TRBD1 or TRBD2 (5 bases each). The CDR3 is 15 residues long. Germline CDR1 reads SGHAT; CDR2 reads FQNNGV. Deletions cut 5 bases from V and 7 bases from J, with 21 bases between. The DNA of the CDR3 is TGTGCCAGCAGCCCGTACGGGACCACTGCCGCGGAGCAGTACTTC. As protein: CASSPYGTTAAEQYF.

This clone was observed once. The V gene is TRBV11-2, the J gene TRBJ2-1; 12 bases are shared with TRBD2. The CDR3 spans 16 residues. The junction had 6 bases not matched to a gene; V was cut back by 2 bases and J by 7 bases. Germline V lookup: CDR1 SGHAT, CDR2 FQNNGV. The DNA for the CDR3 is TGTGCCAGCAGCTTACCTTCTAGCGGGGGGGGTAATGAGCAGTTCTTC. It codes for CASSLPSSGGGNEQFF.

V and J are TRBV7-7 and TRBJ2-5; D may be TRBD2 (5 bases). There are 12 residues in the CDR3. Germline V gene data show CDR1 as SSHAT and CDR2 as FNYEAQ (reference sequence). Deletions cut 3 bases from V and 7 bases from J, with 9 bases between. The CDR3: CASSLSRGTQYF. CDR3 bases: TGTGCCAGCAGCTTGAGTCGGGGGACCCAGTACTTC.

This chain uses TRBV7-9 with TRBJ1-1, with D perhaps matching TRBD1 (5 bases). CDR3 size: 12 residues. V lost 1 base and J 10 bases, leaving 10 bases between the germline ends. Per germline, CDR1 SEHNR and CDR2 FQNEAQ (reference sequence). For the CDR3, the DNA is TGTGCCAGCAGCTTAGACATTAGGGGAGCTTTCTTT. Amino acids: CASSLDIRGAFF.

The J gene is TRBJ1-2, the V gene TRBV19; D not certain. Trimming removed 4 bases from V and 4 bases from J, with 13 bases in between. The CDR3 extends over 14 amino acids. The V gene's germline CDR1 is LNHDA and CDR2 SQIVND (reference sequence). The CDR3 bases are TGTGCCAGTAGTAGAGCCCGGACGGCCTATGGCTACACCTTC. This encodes CASSRARTAYGYTF. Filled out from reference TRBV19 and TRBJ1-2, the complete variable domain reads DGGITQSPKYLFRKEGQNVTLSCEQNLNHDAMYWYRQDPGQGLRLIYYSQIVNDFQKGDIAEGYSVSREKKESFPLTVTSAQKNPTAFYLCASSRARTAYGYTFGSGTRLTVV.

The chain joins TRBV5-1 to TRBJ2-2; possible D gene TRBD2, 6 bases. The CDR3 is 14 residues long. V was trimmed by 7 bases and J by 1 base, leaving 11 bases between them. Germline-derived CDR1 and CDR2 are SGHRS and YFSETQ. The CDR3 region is CASHKGGNTGELFF. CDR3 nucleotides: TGCGCCAGCCATAAGGGAGGGAACACCGGGGAGCTGTTTTTT.

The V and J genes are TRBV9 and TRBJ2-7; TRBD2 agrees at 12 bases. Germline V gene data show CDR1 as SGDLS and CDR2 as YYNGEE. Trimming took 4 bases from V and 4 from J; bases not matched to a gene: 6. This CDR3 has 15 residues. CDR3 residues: CASSSTSGGPYEQYF. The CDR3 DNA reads TGTGCCAGCAGCTCGACTAGCGGGGGCCCATACGAGCAGTACTTC.

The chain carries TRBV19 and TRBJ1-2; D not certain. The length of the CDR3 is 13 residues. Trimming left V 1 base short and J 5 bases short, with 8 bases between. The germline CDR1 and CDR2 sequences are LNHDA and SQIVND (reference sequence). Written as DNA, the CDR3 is TGTGCCAGTAGTATAGTCCCGGGGTATGGCTACACCTTC. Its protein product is CASSIVPGYGYTF.

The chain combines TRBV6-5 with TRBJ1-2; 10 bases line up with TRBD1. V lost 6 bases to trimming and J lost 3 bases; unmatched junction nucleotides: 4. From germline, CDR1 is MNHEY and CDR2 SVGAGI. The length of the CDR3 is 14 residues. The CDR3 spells CASSTGQGDYGYTF. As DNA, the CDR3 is TGTGCCAGCAGCACTGGACAGGGGGACTATGGCTACACCTTC.

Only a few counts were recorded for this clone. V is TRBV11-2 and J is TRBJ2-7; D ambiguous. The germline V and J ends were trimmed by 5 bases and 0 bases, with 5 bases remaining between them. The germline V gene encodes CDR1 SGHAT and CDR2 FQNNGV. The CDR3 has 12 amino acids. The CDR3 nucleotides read TGTGCCAGCAGCAGGTACTCCTACGAGCAGTACTTC. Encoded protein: CASSRYSYEQYF.

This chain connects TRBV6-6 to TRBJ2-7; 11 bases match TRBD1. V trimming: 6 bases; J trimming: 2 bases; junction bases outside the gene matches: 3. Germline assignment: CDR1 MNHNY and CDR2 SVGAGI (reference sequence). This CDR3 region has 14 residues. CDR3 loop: CASSGTGGAYEQYF. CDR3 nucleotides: TGTGCCAGCAGCGGGACAGGGGGGGCCTACGAGCAGTACTTC.

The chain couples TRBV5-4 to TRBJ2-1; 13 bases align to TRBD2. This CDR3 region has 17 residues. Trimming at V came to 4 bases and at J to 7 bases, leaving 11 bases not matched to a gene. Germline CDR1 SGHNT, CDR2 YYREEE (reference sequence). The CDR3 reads CASSNLILAGGRNEQFF. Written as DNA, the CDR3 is TGTGCCAGCAGCAACCTAATACTAGCGGGGGGGCGGAATGAGCAGTTCTTC.

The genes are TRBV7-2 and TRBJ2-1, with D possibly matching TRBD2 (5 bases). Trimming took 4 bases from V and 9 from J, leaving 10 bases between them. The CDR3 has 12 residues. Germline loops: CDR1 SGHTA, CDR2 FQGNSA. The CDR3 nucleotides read TGTGCCAGCAGCTCGTACGGAGGTGAGCAGTTCTTC. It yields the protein CASSSYGGEQFF.

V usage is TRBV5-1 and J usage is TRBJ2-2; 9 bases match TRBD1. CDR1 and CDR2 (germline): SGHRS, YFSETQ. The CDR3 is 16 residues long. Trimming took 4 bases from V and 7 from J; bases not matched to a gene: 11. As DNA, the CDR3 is TGCGCCAGCAGCGTGGGCGGGACAGGGAAAGACGGGGAGCTGTTTTTT. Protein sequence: CASSVGGTGKDGELFF.

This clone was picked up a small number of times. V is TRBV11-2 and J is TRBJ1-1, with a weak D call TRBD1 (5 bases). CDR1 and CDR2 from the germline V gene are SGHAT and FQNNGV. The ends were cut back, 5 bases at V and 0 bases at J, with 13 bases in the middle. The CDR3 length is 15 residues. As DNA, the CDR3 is TGTGCCAGCAGCCCCTGGGGCGGGATGAACACTGAAGCTTTCTTT. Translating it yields CASSPWGGMNTEAFF.

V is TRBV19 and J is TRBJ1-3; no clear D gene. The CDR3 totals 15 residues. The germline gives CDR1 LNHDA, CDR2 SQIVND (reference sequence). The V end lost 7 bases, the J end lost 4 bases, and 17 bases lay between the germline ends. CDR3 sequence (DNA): TGTGCCAGTACCACCCCCCGCGTAAGGGGAAACACCATATATTTT. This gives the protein CASTTPRVRGNTIYF.

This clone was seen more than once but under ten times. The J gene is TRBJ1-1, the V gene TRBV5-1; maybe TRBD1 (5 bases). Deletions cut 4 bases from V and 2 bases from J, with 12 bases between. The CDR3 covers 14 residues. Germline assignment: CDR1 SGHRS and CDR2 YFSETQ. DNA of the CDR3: TGCGCCAGCAGCACAACAGGAGATAACACTGAAGCTTTCTTT. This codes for CASSTTGDNTEAFF.

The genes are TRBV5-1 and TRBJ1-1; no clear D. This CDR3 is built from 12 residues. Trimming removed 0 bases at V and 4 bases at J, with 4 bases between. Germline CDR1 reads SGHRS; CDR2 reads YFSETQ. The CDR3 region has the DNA TGCGCCAGCAGCTTGGTACCCACTGAAGCTTTCTTT. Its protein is CASSLVPTEAFF.

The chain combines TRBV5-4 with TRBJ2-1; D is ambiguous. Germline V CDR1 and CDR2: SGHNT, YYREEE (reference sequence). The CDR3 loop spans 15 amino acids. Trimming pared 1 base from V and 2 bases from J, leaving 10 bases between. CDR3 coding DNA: TGTGCCAGCAGCTTGCGGCTCCCCCCCTACAATGAGCAGTTCTTC. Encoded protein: CASSLRLPPYNEQFF. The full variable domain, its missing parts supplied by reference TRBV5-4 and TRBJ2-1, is ETGVTQSPTHLIKTRGQQVTLRCSSQSGHNTVSWYQQALGQGPQFIFQYYREEENGRGNFPPRFSGLQFPNYSSELNVNALELDDSALYLCASSLRLPPYNEQFFGPGTRLTVL.

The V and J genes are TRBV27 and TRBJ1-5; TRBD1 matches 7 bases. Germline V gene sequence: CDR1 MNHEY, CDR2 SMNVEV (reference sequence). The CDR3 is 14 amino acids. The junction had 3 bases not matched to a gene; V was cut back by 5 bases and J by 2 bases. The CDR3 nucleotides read TGTGCCAGCAGTCTAGGGACAGGCAATCAGCCCCAGCATTTT. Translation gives CASSLGTGNQPQHF.

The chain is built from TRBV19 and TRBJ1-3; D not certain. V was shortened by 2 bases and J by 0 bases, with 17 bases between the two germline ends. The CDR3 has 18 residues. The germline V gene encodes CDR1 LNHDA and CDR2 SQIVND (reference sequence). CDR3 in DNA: TGTGCCAGTAGTATATTTATGACCCCGGGCAGCTCTGGAAACACCATATATTTT. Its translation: CASSIFMTPGSSGNTIYF.

The CDR3 is CASSLDRGGTDTQYF. CDR3 DNA: TGTGCCAGCAGCCTTGACAGGGGTGGCACAGATACGCAGTATTTT. This sequence joins TRBV7-9 and TRBJ2-3; TRBD1 matches at 8 bases. The CDR3 has 15 amino acids. Germline CDR1 reads SEHNR; CDR2 reads FQNEAQ (reference sequence). V shed 5 bases and J 1 base; nucleotides not matched to a gene: 5.